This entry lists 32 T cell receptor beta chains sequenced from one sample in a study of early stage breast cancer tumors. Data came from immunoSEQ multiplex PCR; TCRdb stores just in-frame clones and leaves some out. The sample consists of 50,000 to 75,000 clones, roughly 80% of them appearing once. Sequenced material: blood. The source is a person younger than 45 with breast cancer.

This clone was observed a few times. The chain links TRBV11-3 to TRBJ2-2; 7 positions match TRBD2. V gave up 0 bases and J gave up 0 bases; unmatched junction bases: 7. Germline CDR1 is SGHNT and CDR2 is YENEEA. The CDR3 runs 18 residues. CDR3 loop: CASSLDQGGTANTGELFF. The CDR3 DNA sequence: TGTGCCAGCAGCTTAGATCAGGGAGGGACCGCGAACACCGGGGAGCTGTTTTTT.

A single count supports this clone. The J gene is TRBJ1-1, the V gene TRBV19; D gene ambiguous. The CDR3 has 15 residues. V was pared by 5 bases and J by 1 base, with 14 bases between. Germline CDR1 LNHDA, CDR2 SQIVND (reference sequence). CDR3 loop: CASSLTREANTEAFF. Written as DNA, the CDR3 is TGTGCCAGTAGTTTGACGAGGGAGGCGAACACTGAAGCTTTCTTT.

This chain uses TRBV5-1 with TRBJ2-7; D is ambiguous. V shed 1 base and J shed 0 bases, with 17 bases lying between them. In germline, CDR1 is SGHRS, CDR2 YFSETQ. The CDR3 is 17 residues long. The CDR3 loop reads CASSLLGVTFSSYEQYF. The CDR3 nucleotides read TGCGCCAGCAGCTTGCTAGGTGTGACTTTCAGCTCCTACGAGCAGTACTTC.

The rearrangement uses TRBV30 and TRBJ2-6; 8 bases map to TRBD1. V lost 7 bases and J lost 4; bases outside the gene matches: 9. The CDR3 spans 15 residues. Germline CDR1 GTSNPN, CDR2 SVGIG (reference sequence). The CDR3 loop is CASRDRWAGANVLTF. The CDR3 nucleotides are TGTGCCTCCCGGGACAGGTGGGCCGGGGCCAACGTCCTGACTTTC.

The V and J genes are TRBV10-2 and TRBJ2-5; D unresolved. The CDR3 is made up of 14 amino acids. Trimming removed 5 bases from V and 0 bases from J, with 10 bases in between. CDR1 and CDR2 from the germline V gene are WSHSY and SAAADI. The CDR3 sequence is CASSPTTNQETQYF. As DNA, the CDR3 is TGCGCCAGCAGTCCAACTACCAACCAAGAGACCCAGTACTTC.

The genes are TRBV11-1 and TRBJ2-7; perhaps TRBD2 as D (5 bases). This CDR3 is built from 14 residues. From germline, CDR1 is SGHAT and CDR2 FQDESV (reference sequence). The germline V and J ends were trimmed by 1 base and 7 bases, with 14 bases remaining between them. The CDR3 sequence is CASSLVGPRREQYF. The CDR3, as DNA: TGTGCCAGCAGCTTAGTAGGGCCCCGGAGGGAGCAGTACTTC.

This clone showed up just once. The CDR3 bases are TGTGCCAGCAGTAGTCGGACAGGGGCCTATGGCTACACCTTC. Its translation is CASSSRTGAYGYTF. The rearrangement uses TRBV6-1 and TRBJ1-2, with 9 bases fitting TRBD1. This CDR3 has 14 amino acids. Germline lookup yields CDR1 MNHNS and CDR2 SASEGT. The ends lost 5 bases at V and 4 bases at J; junction bases unmatched: 5.

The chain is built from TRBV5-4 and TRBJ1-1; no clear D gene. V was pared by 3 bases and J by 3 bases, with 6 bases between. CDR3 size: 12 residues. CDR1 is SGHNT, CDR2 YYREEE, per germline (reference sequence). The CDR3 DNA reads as TGTGCCAGCAGCTCACCGTACACTGAAGCTTTCTTT. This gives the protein CASSSPYTEAFF. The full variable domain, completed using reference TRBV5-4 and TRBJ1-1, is ETGVTQSPTHLIKTRGQQVTLRCSSQSGHNTVSWYQQALGQGPQFIFQYYREEENGRGNFPPRFSGLQFPNYSSELNVNALELDDSALYLCASSSPYTEAFFGQGTRLTVV.

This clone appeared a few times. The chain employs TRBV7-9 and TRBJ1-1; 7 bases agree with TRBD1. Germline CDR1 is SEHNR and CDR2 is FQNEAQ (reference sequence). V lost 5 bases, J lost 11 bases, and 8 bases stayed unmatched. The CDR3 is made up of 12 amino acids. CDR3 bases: TGTGCCAGCAGCCGCGTAGGGGGCGAGGCTTTCTTT. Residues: CASSRVGGEAFF.

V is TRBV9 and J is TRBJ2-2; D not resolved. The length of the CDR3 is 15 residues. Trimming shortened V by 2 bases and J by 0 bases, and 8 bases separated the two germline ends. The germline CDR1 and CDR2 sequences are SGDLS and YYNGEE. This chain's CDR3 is CASSVALPNTGELFF. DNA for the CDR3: TGTGCCAGCAGCGTTGCCCTACCGAACACCGGGGAGCTGTTTTTT.

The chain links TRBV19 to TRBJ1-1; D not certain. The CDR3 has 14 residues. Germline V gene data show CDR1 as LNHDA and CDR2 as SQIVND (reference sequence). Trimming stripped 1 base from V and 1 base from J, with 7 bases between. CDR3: CASSIGPENTEAFF. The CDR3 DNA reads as TGTGCCAGTAGTATAGGTCCCGAGAACACTGAAGCTTTCTTT.

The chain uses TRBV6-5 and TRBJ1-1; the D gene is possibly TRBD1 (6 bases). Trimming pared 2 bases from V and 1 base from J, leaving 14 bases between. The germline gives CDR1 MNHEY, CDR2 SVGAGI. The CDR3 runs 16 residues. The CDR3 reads CASSYRFDRRNTEAFF. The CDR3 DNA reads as TGTGCCAGCAGTTACCGGTTCGACAGGAGGAACACTGAAGCTTTCTTT.

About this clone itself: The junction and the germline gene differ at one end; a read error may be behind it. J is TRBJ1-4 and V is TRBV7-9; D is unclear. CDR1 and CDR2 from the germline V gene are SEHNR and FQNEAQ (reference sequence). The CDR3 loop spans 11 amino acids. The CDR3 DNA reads TGTGCCAGCAGCTATTGGTTTCGGGGTGGTTTT. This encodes CASSYWFRGGF.

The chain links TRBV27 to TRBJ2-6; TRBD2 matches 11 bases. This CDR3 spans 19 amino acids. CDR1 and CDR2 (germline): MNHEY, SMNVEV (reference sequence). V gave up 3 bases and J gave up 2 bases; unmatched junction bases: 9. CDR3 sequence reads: CASSFFLAGGGTGANVLTF. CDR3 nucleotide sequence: TGTGCCAGCAGTTTCTTCCTAGCGGGAGGAGGTACTGGGGCCAACGTCCTGACTTTC.

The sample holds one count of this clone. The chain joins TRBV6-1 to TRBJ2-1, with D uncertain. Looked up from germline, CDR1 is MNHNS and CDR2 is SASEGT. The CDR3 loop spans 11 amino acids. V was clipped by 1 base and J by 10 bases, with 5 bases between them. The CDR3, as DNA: TGTGCCAGCAGTGAAGATCCCGAGCAGTTCTTC. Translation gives CASSEDPEQFF.

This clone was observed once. The CDR3: CSVSGPLENTGELFF. As DNA, the CDR3 is TGCAGCGTCTCCGGGCCCCTCGAGAACACCGGGGAGCTGTTTTTT. The rearrangement links TRBV29-1 to TRBJ2-2; D remains ambiguous. The CDR3 covers 15 residues. Trimming pared 6 bases from V and 1 base from J, leaving 15 bases between. Germline V gene data show CDR1 as SQVTM and CDR2 as ANQGSEA.

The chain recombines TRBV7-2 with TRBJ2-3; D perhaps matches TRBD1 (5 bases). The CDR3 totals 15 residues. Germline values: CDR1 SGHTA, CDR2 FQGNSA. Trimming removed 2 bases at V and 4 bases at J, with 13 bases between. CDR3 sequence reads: CASSLIGRAPDTQYF. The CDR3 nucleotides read TGTGCCAGCAGCTTAATCGGCAGGGCCCCAGATACGCAGTATTTT.

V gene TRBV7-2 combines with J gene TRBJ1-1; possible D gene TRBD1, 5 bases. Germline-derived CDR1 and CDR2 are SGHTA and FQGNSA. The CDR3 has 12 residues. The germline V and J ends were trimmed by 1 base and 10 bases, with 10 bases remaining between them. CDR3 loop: CASSLGDWRAFF. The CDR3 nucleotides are TGTGCCAGCAGCTTAGGGGACTGGAGAGCTTTCTTT.

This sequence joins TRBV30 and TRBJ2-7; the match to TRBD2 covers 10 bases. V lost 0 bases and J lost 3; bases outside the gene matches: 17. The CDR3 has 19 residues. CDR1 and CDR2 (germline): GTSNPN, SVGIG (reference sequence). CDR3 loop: CAWSVRTFSGLAGVYEQYF. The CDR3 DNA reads TGTGCCTGGAGTGTACGTACCTTCTCGGGGCTAGCGGGAGTCTACGAGCAGTACTTC.

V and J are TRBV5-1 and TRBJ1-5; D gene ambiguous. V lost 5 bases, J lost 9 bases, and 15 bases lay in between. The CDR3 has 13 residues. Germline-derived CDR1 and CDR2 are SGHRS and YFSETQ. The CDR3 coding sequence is TGCGCCAGCAGGTCAGATCTAAATGGGCCCCAGCATTTT. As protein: CASRSDLNGPQHF.

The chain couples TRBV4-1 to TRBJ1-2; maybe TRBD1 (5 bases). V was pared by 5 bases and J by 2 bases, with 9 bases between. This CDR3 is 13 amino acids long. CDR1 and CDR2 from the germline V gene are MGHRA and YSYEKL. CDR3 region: CASSGGTNYGYTF. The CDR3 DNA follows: TGCGCCAGCAGCGGAGGGACCAACTATGGCTACACCTTC.

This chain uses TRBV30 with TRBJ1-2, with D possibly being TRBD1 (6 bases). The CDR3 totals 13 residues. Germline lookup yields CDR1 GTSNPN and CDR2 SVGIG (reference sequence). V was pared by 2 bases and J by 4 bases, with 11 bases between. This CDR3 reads CAWSPDRFYGYTF. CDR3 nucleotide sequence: TGTGCCTGGAGTCCGGACAGATTCTATGGCTACACCTTC.

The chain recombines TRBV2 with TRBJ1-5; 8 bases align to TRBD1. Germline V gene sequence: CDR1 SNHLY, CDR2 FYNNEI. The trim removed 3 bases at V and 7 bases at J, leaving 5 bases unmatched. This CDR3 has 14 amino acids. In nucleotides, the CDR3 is TGTGCCAGCAGTGACAGGGGGCGGGCCCAGCCCCAGCATTTT. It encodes CASSDRGRAQPQHF.

CDR3 DNA: TGTGCCAGCAGTGAAAGGGACAGGGGAACAGATACGCAGTATTTT. Translation gives CASSERDRGTDTQYF. V gene TRBV6-4 combines with J gene TRBJ2-3; the match to TRBD1 covers 10 bases. Germline V gene data show CDR1 as MRHNA and CDR2 as SNTAGT. V gave up 3 bases and J gave up 3 bases; unmatched junction bases: 3. This CDR3 has 15 amino acids.

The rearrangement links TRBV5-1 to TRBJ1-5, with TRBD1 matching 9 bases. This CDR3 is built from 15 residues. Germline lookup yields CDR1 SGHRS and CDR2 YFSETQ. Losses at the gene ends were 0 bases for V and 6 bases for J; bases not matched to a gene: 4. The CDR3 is CASSLGQGDGQPQHF. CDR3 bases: TGCGCCAGCAGCTTGGGACAGGGGGACGGTCAGCCCCAGCATTTT.

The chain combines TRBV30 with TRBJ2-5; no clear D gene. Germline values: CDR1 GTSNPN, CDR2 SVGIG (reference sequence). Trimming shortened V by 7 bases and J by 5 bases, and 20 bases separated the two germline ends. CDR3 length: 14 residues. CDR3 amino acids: CASDRGPSVETQYF. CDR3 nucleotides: TGTGCCTCTGATAGAGGACCGAGCGTTGAGACCCAGTACTTC. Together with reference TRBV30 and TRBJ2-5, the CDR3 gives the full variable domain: SQTIHQWPATLVQPVGSPLSLECTVEGTSNPNLYWYRQAAGRGLQLLFYSVGIGQISSEVPQNLSASRPQDRQFILSSKKLLLSDSGFYLCASDRGPSVETQYFGPGTRLLVL.

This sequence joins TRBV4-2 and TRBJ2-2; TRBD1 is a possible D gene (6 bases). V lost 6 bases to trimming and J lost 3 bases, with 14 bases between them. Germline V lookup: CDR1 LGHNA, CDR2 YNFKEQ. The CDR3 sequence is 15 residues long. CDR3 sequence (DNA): TGTGCCAGCAGAGAGCGGTCAGGGGACACCGGGGAGCTGTTTTTT. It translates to CASRERSGDTGELFF.

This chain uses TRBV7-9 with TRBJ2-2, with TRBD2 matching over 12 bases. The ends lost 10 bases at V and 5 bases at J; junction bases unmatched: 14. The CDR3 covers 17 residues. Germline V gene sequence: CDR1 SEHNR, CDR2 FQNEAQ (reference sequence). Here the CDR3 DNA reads TGTGCCATCCTACATAGGACTAGCGGGACTATAACCGGGGAGCTGTTTTTT. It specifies CAILHRTSGTITGELFF.

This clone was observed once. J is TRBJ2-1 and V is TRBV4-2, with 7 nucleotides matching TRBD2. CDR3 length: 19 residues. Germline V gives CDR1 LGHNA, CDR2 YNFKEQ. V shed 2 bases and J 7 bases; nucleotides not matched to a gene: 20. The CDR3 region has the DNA TGTGCCAGCAGCCAAACTCCCGGACCCGGGAGGAATTACGGGAATGAGCAGTTCTTC. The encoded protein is CASSQTPGPGRNYGNEQFF.

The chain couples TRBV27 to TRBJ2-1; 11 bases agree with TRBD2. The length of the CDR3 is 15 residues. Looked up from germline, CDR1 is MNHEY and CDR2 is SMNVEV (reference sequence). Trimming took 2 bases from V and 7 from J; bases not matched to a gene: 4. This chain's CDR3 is CASSLLAGGVNEQFF. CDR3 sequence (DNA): TGTGCCAGCAGTTTACTAGCGGGAGGTGTTAATGAGCAGTTCTTC.

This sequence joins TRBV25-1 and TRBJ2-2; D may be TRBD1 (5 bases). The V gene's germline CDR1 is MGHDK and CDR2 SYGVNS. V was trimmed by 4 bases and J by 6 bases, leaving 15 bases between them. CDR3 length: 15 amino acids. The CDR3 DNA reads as TGTGCCAGCAGTGTTACAAAGGGGTCTGCCGGGGAGCTGTTTTTT. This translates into CASSVTKGSAGELFF.

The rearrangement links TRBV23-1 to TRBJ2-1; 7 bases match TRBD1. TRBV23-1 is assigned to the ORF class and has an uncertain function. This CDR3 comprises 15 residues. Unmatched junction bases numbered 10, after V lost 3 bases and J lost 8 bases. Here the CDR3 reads CASSHWQGESDEQFF. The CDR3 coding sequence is TGCGCCAGCAGTCATTGGCAGGGGGAAAGCGATGAGCAGTTCTTC.